This TCR beta chain was recorded in a study of T cell responses to AZD1222 COVID-19 vaccine. Clones were sequenced by immunoSEQ multiplex PCR, and TCRdb holds only the in-frame ones, with some missing. The sample includes under 150,000 clones, 88% seen only once; the top ten take 8% to 10%. The material was peripheral blood, obtained on day 0 of AZD1222 vaccination. The clonotype comes from an adult in good health.

CDR3 DNA: TGTGCCAGCAGTGAATCAGGGGCAGGGGCCAACGTCCTGACTTTC. As protein: CASSESGAGANVLTF. This rearrangement joins TRBV25-1 to TRBJ2-6; possibly TRBD1 for D (6 bases). The CDR3 is made up of 15 amino acids. The germline V gene has CDR1 MGHDK and CDR2 SYGVNS. V gave up 1 base and J gave up 4 bases, with 8 bases separating them.